This TCR beta chain was identified during a study of cytomegalovirus exposure and HLA in healthy donors. Across the whole study: T cells numbering 150 million to 200 million yielded more than 100 million unique TCR beta sequences in an earlier analysis. Study observations and caveats: Investigators reported under 200 TCR beta chains as tied to cytomegalovirus. It was assumed in the presence/absence analyses that sequencing depth was roughly uniform across donors.

As concerns this clone: What it recognizes is unknown.

The PCR used 60 Vbeta and 13 Jbeta primers. Sequencing used immunoSEQ multiplex PCR; TCRdb keeps in-frame clones, though not all of them. There are approximately 150,000 clones in the sample; approximately 78% occur only once, and about 2.5% lies in the top ten. V lost 3 bases and J 1 base, leaving 11 bases between the germline ends. Germline-derived CDR1 and CDR2 are SGHNT and YYREEE (reference sequence). The CDR3 length is 15 residues. The chain has TRBV5-4 and TRBJ2-1; weak D call: TRBD1 (6 bases). The receptor's source is a human donor in good health. The sequenced sample consisted of PBMCs. The CDR3 sequence is CASSSDSSSYNEQFF. The CDR3 nucleotides read TGTGCCAGCAGCTCGGACAGCTCATCCTACAATGAGCAGTTCTTC.